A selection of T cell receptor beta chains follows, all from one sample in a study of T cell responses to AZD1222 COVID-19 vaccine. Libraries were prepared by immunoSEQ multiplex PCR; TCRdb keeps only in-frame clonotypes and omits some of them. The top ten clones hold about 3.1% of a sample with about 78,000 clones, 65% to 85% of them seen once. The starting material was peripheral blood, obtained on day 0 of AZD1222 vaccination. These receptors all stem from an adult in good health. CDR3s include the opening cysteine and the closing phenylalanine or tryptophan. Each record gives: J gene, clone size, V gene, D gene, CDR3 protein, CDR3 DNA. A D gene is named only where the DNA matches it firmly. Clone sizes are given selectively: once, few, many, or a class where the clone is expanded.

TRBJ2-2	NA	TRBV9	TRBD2	CASSVAIAGTNTGELFF	TGTGCCAGCAGCGTAGCTATAGCGGGAACGAACACCGGGGAGCTGTTTTTT
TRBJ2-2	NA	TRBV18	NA	CASSPTTNTGELFF	TGTGCCAGCTCCCCAACAACGAACACCGGGGAGCTGTTTTTT
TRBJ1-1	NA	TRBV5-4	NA	CASSLAQSKAFF	TGTGCCAGCAGCTTGGCGCAATCCAAAGCTTTCTTT
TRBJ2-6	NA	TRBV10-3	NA	CAMSGGSGANVLTF	TGTGCCATGAGTGGGGGCTCTGGGGCCAACGTCCTGACTTTC
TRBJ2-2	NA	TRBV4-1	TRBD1	CASSQVGRGRSGELFF	TGCGCCAGCAGCCAAGTTGGCAGGGGGCGTTCCGGGGAGCTGTTTTTT
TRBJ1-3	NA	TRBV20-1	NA	CSASQGSGNTIYF	TGCAGTGCTAGTCAGGGATCAGGAAACACCATATATTTT
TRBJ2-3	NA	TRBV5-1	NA	CASSLAPGLADTQYF	TGCGCCAGCAGCTTGGCGCCAGGGTTAGCAGATACGCAGTATTTT
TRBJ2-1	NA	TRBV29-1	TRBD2	CSVGGLASSYNEQFF	TGCAGCGTTGGGGGACTAGCGTCCTCCTACAATGAGCAGTTCTTC
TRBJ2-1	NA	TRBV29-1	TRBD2	CSAETSGSKYNEQFF	TGCAGCGCCGAAACTAGCGGGAGTAAATACAATGAGCAGTTCTTC
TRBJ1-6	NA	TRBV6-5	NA	CASSPGLGNSPLHF	TGTGCCAGCAGTCCGGGACTGGGTAATTCACCCCTCCACTTT
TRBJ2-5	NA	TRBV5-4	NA	CASSPNSETQYF	TGTGCCAGCAGCCCCAATTCGGAGACCCAGTACTTC
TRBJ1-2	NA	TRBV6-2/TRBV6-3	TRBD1	CASSYPGGQGASSPTF	TGTGCCAGCAGTTACCCGGGAGGACAGGGGGCCTCCTCGCCCACCTTC
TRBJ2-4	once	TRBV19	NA	CASSIDQVQYF	TGTGCCAGTAGTATAGATCAGGTTCAGTACTTC
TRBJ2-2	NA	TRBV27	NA	CASSLGFSGNTGELFF	TGTGCCAGCAGTTTAGGATTCTCCGGGAACACCGGGGAGCTGTTTTTT
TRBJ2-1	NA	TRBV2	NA	CASRTENYNEQFF	TGTGCCAGCAGAACAGAGAACTACAATGAGCAGTTCTTC
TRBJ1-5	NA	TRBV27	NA	CASSFGGTDQPQHF	TGTGCCAGCAGTTTCGGAGGGACCGATCAGCCCCAGCATTTT
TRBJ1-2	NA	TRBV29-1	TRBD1	CSVGDRFGYTF	TGCAGCGTTGGGGACAGATTTGGCTACACCTTC
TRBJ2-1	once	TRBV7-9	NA	CASSKPGVAGDEQFF	TGTGCCAGCAGTAAACCCGGGGTCGCGGGCGATGAGCAGTTCTTC
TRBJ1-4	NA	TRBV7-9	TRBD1	CASSWPTGGSNEKLFF	TGTGCCAGCAGCTGGCCTACAGGGGGCAGCAATGAAAAACTGTTTTTT
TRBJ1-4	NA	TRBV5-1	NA	CASSSGDEKLFF	TGCGCCAGCAGCTCCGGGGATGAAAAACTGTTTTTT
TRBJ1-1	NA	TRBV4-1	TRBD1	CASSLTRKTGDYTEAFF	TGCGCCAGCAGCCTTACAAGAAAGACAGGGGATTACACTGAAGCTTTCTTT
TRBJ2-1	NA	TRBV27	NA	CASSLSRVVTEQFF	TGTGCCAGCAGTTTATCCAGGGTGGTCACTGAGCAGTTCTTC
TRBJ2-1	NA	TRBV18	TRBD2	CASSPQTSGGNEQFF	TGTGCCAGCTCACCCCAGACTAGCGGGGGGAATGAGCAGTTCTTC
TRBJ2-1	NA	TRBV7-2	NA	CASSLAVRVYNEQFF	TGTGCCAGCAGCTTAGCCGTGAGGGTATACAATGAGCAGTTCTTC
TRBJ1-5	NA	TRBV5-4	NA	CASSSLDSNQPQHF	TGTGCCAGCAGCTCCCTTGATAGCAATCAGCCCCAGCATTTT
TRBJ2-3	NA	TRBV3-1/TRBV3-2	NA	CASWIRRGQPGGTDTQYF	TGTGCCAGCTGGATTCGGCGGGGACAGCCCGGGGGGACAGATACGCAGTATTTT
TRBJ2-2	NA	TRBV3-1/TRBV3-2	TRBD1	CASSQVRSRGALGQGMRTGELFF	TGTGCCAGCAGCCAAGTTCGCTCCCGCGGAGCCCTGGGACAGGGGATGAGGACCGGGGAGCTGTTTTTT
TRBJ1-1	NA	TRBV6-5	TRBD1	CASRGTGQSNTEAFF	TGTGCCAGCAGGGGGACGGGACAGTCTAACACTGAAGCTTTCTTT
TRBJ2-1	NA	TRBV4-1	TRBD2	CASSQYLAGETYNEQFF	TGCGCCAGCAGCCAATATCTAGCGGGGGAGACCTACAATGAGCAGTTCTTC
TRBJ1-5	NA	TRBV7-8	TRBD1	CASSLGAGTGGNGNQPQHF	TGTGCCAGCAGCTTAGGGGCGGGGACAGGGGGAAACGGCAATCAGCCCCAGCATTTT
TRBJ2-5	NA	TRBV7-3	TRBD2	CASSFGSTSGSQETQYF	TGTGCCAGCAGCTTCGGATCTACTAGCGGGTCCCAAGAGACCCAGTACTTC
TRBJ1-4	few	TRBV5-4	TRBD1	CASSTGTGNEKLFF	TGTGCCAGCAGCACCGGGACAGGGAACGAAAAACTGTTTTTT
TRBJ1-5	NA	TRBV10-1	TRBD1	CASAYRLTGGKGSNQPQHF	TGCGCCAGCGCCTACAGACTCACAGGGGGCAAGGGTAGCAATCAGCCCCAGCATTTT
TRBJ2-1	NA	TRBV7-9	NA	CASSLVWRAAYNEQFF	TGTGCCAGCAGCTTAGTTTGGAGAGCGGCCTACAATGAGCAGTTCTTC
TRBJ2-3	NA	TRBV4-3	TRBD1	CASSQGQGKSDTQYF	TGCGCCAGCAGCCAGGGACAGGGTAAATCAGATACGCAGTATTTT
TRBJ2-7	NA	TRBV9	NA	CASSVEPGRAYEQYF	TGTGCCAGCAGCGTAGAGCCCGGCAGGGCGTACGAGCAGTACTTC
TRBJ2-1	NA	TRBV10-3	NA	CAISDWVNEQFF	TGTGCCATCAGTGATTGGGTGAATGAGCAGTTCTTC
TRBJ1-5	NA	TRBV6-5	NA	CASSYSRGQPQHF	TGTGCCAGCAGTTACTCGAGGGGTCAGCCCCAGCATTTT
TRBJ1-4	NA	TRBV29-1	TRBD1	CSVQGAGEKLFF	TGCAGCGTTCAGGGGGCGGGAGAAAAACTGTTTTTT
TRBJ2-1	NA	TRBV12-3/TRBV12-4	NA	CASSRASEQFF	TGTGCCAGCAGTCGAGCAAGTGAGCAGTTCTTC
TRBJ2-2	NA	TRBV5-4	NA	CASSPGVSAGELFF	TGTGCCAGCAGCCCCGGGGTTTCGGCCGGGGAGCTGTTTTTT
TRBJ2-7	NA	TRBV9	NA	CASSIGETPLGQYF	TGTGCCAGCAGCATCGGGGAAACCCCTCTCGGGCAGTACTTC
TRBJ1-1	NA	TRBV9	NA	CASSPRTIKMNTEAFF	TGTGCCAGCAGCCCTCGGACGATAAAAATGAACACTGAAGCTTTCTTT
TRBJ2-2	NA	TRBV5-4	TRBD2	CASSLQRGANTGELFF	TGTGCCAGCAGCTTGCAGCGGGGGGCCAACACCGGGGAGCTGTTTTTT
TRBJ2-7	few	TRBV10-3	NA	CAISESIDSSYEQYF	TGTGCCATCAGTGAGTCGATAGACAGCTCCTACGAGCAGTACTTC
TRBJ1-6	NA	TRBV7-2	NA	CASSLVRFFMDSPGSPLHF	TGTGCCAGCAGCTTAGTCAGGTTTTTTATGGACAGCCCGGGGTCACCCCTCCACTTT
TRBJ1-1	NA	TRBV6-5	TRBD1	CASTRDRGRTEAFF	TGTGCCAGCACCCGGGACAGGGGGCGGACTGAAGCTTTCTTT
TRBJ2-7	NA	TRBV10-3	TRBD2	CAISFAGASYEQYF	TGTGCCATCAGTTTTGCGGGAGCGTCCTACGAGCAGTACTTC
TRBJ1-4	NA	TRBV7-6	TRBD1	CASSHGGYGQGNEKLFF	TGTGCCAGCAGCCACGGGGGTTATGGACAGGGGAATGAAAAACTGTTTTTT
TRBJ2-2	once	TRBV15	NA	CATSRDGADRELFF	TGTGCCACCAGCAGAGATGGTGCCGACCGGGAGCTGTTTTTT